The clone carrying this TCR beta chain was counted at least ten times. The antigen is not known. With V trimmed by 0 bases and J by 1 base, 3 bases remained unmatched. Germline V CDR1 and CDR2: ENHRY, SYGVKD. CDR3 length equals 16 residues. These data belong to a study of CD8 T cells in ankylosing spondylitis. Findings of the study overall: Clones linked to disease were reported to show significant enrichment in matched ankylosing spondylitis synovial fluid. Disease-linked clones, CD8+, were relatively rare in peripheral blood. The study identified a TCR beta motif of under ten highly homologous variants that appeared characteristic of ankylosing spondylitis blood.

In making TCR beta libraries, quantitative 5'-RACE with molecular barcodes was used. In TCRdb, the 5' RACE reads were re-called with MiXCR into one record per CDR3 protein. Of 200,000 to 250,000 distinct CDR3 sequences detected, 6% to 8% appear once; the ten largest clones hold around 14%. The genes are TRBV10-3 and TRBJ1-1; TRBD1 matches at 9 bases. This TCR derives from a male donor with ankylosing spondylitis. The sample comprised blood, either unsorted or a sorted T cell fraction (not recorded which). CDR3 DNA: TGTGCCATCAGTGAGTCGAGGGACAGGGCGAACACTGAAGCTTTCTTT. It codes for CAISESRDRANTEAFF.